Listed below are T cell receptor beta chains from one sample, sequenced in a study of T-cell memory formation after mild COVID-19. TCRdb re-called the 5' RACE reads with MiXCR, one entry per CDR3 protein. The sample holds roughly 170,000 distinct CDR3 sequences, about 18% seen once. The sequenced material came from PBMCs or a T cell subset sorted from them (not recorded which). The receptors derive from a man between 18 and 29 years old who had mild COVID-19 (a few samples of this study predate the infection). Cell type and time point are not known. Each CDR3 is given with its conserved first and last residue. The order of the fields is D gene, CDR3 length, clone size, V gene, CDR3 protein. A D gene is named only where the DNA matches it firmly. Expanded clones are given a class, and other clones once, few, many or no size at all.

NA,13,NA,TRBV28,CASSEVALNEQFF
NA,13,NA,TRBV20-1,CSAREHYSYEQYF
TRBD2,16,NA,TRBV27,CASSLNGLATPYEQYF
NA,15,NA,TRBV15,CATSNDRWSGNTIYF
NA,16,once,TRBV12-3/TRBV12-4,CASSFGPPGSQETQYF
TRBD1,16,few,TRBV7-8,CASSLGQGTYNSPLHF
TRBD1,13,few,TRBV5-1,CASGTGGTDTQYF
TRBD1,14,many,TRBV7-9,CASSLEDRVGEQYF
NA,11,few,TRBV2,CASTRDGMEYF
NA,15,NA,TRBV12-3/TRBV12-4,CASSIHRRSNYGYTF
TRBD1,14,NA,TRBV20-1,CSAGQGSVGYGYTF
TRBD1,16,NA,TRBV7-9,CASSLISAGGYEKLFF
NA,15,NA,TRBV6-5,CASSLSGGQHNEQFF
NA,14,NA,TRBV20-1,CSASDPWSVETQYF
NA,15,NA,TRBV7-6,CASSLPGRSTDTQYF
TRBD2,15,NA,TRBV5-1,CASCLAGHFQETQYF
TRBD1,15,few,TRBV12-3/TRBV12-4,CASSFGHHRGETQYF
NA,11,NA,TRBV7-2,CASSLEGQVFF
NA,15,few,TRBV20-1,CSANPTPLLDQPQHF
NA,11,NA,TRBV18,CASEEGYGYTF
TRBD2,16,many,TRBV5-1,CASSSGTSGGGDTQYF
NA,13,NA,TRBV12-3/TRBV12-4,CASSLRGDYGYTF